This TCR beta chain was captured by sequencing in a study of blood T cell repertoires in COVID-19. Study at large: T cells, B-cell-depleted T cells, or PBMCs supplied cDNA or gDNA.

Study processing details: How many nucleated cells were present was estimated from reference gene primer amplification. Clones were sequenced by immunoSEQ multiplex PCR, and TCRdb holds only the in-frame ones, with some missing. Clone size and V and J calls were adopted from that table, with D and trimming inferred from the DNA. The sample lists hundreds of thousands of clones, roughly 85% occurring once. Participants' reported clinical history set cohort assignment. Exposed participants came across a COVID-19 case within 2 weeks before study entry. This CDR3 comprises 17 residues. The germline V gene encodes CDR1 LGHDT and CDR2 YNNKEL (reference sequence). V was pared by 4 bases and J by 0 bases, with 13 bases between.

This clonotype originated in a woman in her twenties or thirties who had been exposed to COVID-19. The chain carries TRBV3-1 (or the pseudogene TRBV3-2) and TRBJ1-6, with D possibly TRBD1 on 6 matching bases. Material: PBMCs or T cells enriched from blood (not recorded which). The DNA of the CDR3 is TGTGCCAGCAGCCCGTGGACAGAAGCCTCCTATAATTCACCCCTCCACTTT. Protein sequence: CASSPWTEASYNSPLHF.